This section outlines one TCR beta chain sequence together with its context. The sample is drawn from a study of identifying expanded T cells in peripheral blood. Collection occurred without any documented infections or immune events in donors. Germline V CDR1 and CDR2: SGHTA, FQGNSA. V lost 3 bases, J lost 2 bases, and 7 bases lay in between. This CDR3 has 13 amino acids. Sequencing was performed with immunoSEQ multiplex PCR; in TCRdb, only in-frame clones are kept and a portion is missing. This table has nearly 60,000 clones, around 90% appearing once. Sequencing was carried out using blood. V usage is TRBV7-2 and J usage is TRBJ1-2; D gene ambiguous. This clonotype was obtained from a person aged 18 to 75 in good health. CDR3 protein: CASSFGPNYGYTF. The CDR3 DNA follows: TGTGCCAGCAGCTTTGGGCCGAACTATGGCTACACCTTC.